This TCR beta chain was identified during a study of cytomegalovirus exposure and HLA in healthy donors (dated 2017 in TCRdb). For the wider study: An earlier analysis of approximately 640 of the donors reported 250 to 300 Gb of sequence data and approximately 110 million unique TCR beta sequences from 150 million to 200 million T cells. An early release covering roughly 600 HLA-typed donors comprised about 320 gigabases of sequencing data and tens of millions of unique TCR sequences. The genetic ancestry cluster associated with self-reported Caucasian donors included 81% of the approximately 400 genotyped donors. The study aimed to test whether signatures of past pathogen exposure could be identified by cataloging public T cell receptors. The T cell repertoires of 550 to 850 subjects were profiled by immunosequencing and related to cytomegalovirus serostatus. In addition to the first cohort of roughly 700 subjects, a separate validation cohort of approximately 110 different subjects was used. High-throughput TCR immunosequencing, statistical association of individual TCRs with disease status, and machine learning were combined to predict cytomegalovirus infection status. In a later analysis, previously published TCR beta repertoires from several hundred donors were re-analyzed and high-resolution HLA genotyping was added so that TCR occurrence patterns could be studied. In the later analysis, no new phenotypic data were used to find candidate immune exposures; instead, reliance was placed on TCR beta sequences and their occurrence across donors. In an earlier analysis of roughly 580 of the donors, high-throughput TCR beta sequencing was used to judge whether each TCR beta V gene segment behaved as functional or pseudogenic. Donor age, sex, ethnicity and CMV serostatus were compiled alongside the repertoire data. Genome-wide SNP genotypes for about 55% of the 666 donors were used in a later genetic analysis, which treated that subset as a discovery cohort. All discovery cohort repertoires had been generated on a single sequencing platform. Class I and class II HLA loci were covered by the typing at four-digit resolution. The number of donors typed differed by locus, with about 629-640 for A, B, C, DRB1 and DQB1, around 500 for DQA1, 600 to 610 for DPA1, and 450 to 480 for DPB1. About 5 DR-DQ haplotypes were handled as single units for association and clustering, since linkage in the cohort was strong. Among some 400 genotyped donors of the cohort, an average of approximately 200,000 unique TCR beta nucleotide sequences was sequenced per donor, of which about 19% were non-productive. Broad study findings and their caveats: In vitro tests confirmed that a few of the cytomegalovirus-associated TCR beta chains recognize cytomegalovirus antigens. In the study, some 160 TCR beta chains were listed as associated with cytomegalovirus. In an earlier analysis of 450 to 750 of the donors, most TCR beta V segments appeared in productive rearrangements about 87% or about 30% of the time, broadly matching IMGT annotations. V-gene and J-gene trimming of TCR beta chains was associated with a missense DCLRE1C variant in a later genetic analysis, and the association was replicated in an independent cohort. Across donors, most TCR sequences were observed very rarely, whereas some public TCRs were present in many individuals. The only immune exposure information available for the cohort was CMV serostatus. In both the original and validation cohorts, the classifier was reported to diagnose cytomegalovirus status with high specificity and sensitivity. A further reported finding was that TCR beta sequences accurately predicted the HLA-A and HLA-B alleles for most subjects in the first cohort. The authors suggested that the approach could potentially be generalized to other disease states and immunological phenotypes. Specific HLA alleles were associated with 18,000 or so TCR beta sequences at a false discovery rate of 0.05 in a later analysis. The presence/absence analyses assumed that sequencing depth was roughly uniform across donors, and that assumption may not be true. Most CMV-associated TCR beta chains appeared to be HLA-restricted in a later analysis, and the HLA associations seemed to be driven largely by CMV exposure. Assigning TCR associations to individual alleles was difficult when HLA alleles, especially DR and DQ, strongly co-occurred. A cluster of highly shared sequence variants was judged likely to be a technical artifact of the sequencing pipeline. The cohort was sequenced for TCR beta chains only, and without alpha or paired-chain data the features that could be detected were limited. Linkage disequilibrium might explain the correlated functional status among segregating V segments, but an unknown experimental factor could not be ruled out. Some IMGT-functional V segments, including TRBV6-2 and TRBV6-3, could not be told apart with the 87-base-pair reads, so those segments were excluded. Because counts were too low, roughly 18 rarely observed V segments, including chromosome 9 orphons, were left out of the earlier analysis of a few hundred of the donors. In a later analysis, HLA-associated TCR beta chains were found to be more clonally expanded and to have lower generation probabilities than equally common non-associated chains. A later analysis found that TCR association rates varied across HLA loci, with DRB1 alleles showing the most associated TCRs and HLA-C alleles the fewest. Compared with the roughly 670-donor mean, donors in an Asian-associated ancestry cluster had fewer N-insertions in productive TCRs, according to a later genetic analysis. Because some donors lacked HLA typing at each locus, the association tests relied only on the typed subset. A later analysis reported that several top co-occurrence clusters appeared linked to parvovirus B19, influenza, CMV and Epstein-Barr virus.

V is reduced by 3 bases and J by 4 bases, leaving a spacing of 9 bases between them. The CDR3 runs 13 amino acids, cysteine and phenylalanine included. Only the CDR3 DNA is retained, 39 bases long and in frame from the first base. Sequences LNHDA (CDR1) and SQIVND (CDR2) are obtained from the germline V gene (reference sequence). On this clone: Its antigen target is currently unknown. Within one base of it there is no much larger clone, and no base qualities were kept.

The cohort consisted of approximately 690 healthy bone marrow donors. All cohort members were sampled while nominally healthy, although unrecorded immune exposures were likely present. The donor tested CMV seropositive and was one of the 289 seropositive cohort members. A peripheral blood sample was provided by each donor, and peripheral blood mononuclear cells were used for TCR beta sequencing. The Qiagen DNeasy Blood Extraction Kit was used to extract genomic DNA from the blood cell samples. Receptor libraries were prepared by the immunoSEQ multiplex PCR assay. The multiplex PCR relied on a mix of 60 forward primers for TCR Vbeta segments and 13 reverse primers for TCR Jbeta segments. The CDR3 region of rearranged TCR beta genes was amplified from genomic DNA with a multiplex PCR assay. The Illumina HiSeq System was used to sequence the amplified TCR beta libraries as 87-base-pair reads. In the authors' own workflow: A later analysis tallied some 79 million unique TCR beta chains across the 660 or so repertoires, and some 10 million of those chains were shared by two or more donors. Raw reads were error-corrected and collapsed into unique sequences with a nearest-neighbor algorithm that merged closely related sequences to remove PCR and sequencing errors. Alignment of CDR3 sequences to IMGT reference sequences was used to assign V, D and J gene segments. For a sequence to be retained, a match of at least six nucleotides was required to both a V gene segment and a J gene segment. Rearrangements were called productive when the CDR3 lacked stop codons and stayed in frame with V and J; all others were non-productive. CDR3 was defined according to IMGT convention as the region running from the second conserved V-encoded cysteine to the conserved J-encoded phenylalanine. In an earlier analysis of more than 550 of the donors, sequences lacking an unambiguous match to a single V gene segment were excluded. An earlier analysis of some 500 of the donors classified V segments as functional when productive rearrangements were above 56.7% and as segregating when the standard deviation between donors was above 5%. A statistical classification framework was built for diagnosing cytomegalovirus status from the catalog of TCR beta chain sequences. A later analysis assigned V and J genes by comparing TCR nucleotide sequences with IMGT/GENE-DB human TR gene sequences. In a later analysis, CDR3 sequences and most-parsimonious VDJ recombination scenarios were assigned using the TCRdist pipeline. In a later analysis, each TCR beta chain was defined by its CDR3 amino acid sequence together with its V-gene family, and reads lacking a unique V-gene family were excluded. As a way to deal with suspected cross-contamination and a sequencing artifact, a later analysis dropped approximately 590 nucleotide sequences that were highly shared and had low generation probability. A later analysis calculated a clonal expansion index for each public chain from normalized within-repertoire ranks of inferred template counts. In a later analysis, generation probabilities were computed using a VDJ recombination model fitted to out-of-frame rearrangements, and the results were checked against IGoR. In a later analysis, hypergeometric tests were used to score TCR-TCR, TCR-HLA and TCR-CMV co-occurrence, with a repertoire-size bias correction applied to TCR pairs. A later analysis estimated false discovery rates by permuting HLA or CMV assignments 20 times. In a later analysis, co-occurring TCRs were grouped using DBSCAN, and TCRdist sequence similarity was added for clustering within HLA-allele-positive subsets. Repertoires with fewer than 30,000 or more than 120,000 public chains were left out of co-occurrence clustering, as were four to six repertoires with anomalous nucleotide sharing. TCRdb holds this immuneACCESS table with in-frame rearrangements only. Some clones are missing; in checked studies, unresolved V genes explain under half, and the rest has no known cause. The DNA was the basis for D and trimming; V, J and clone size are from that table. A total of over 45,000 clones appear in this sample, around 85% of them only once. Approximately 2.5% of the sample is in the top ten clones.

Sequenced sample: PBMCs. This receptor was identified in a boy aged 5-17 years in good health and CMV-seropositive. This sequence uses TRBV19 and TRBJ1-2, and perhaps TRBD1 as D gene, on 6 matching bases. The CDR3 loop reads CASSMGAGYGYTF. The DNA sequence reads TGTGCCAGTAGTATGGGGGCGGGCTATGGCTACACCTTC. Outside the CDR3, residues come from the reference TRBV19 and TRBJ1-2 proteins, so the full variable domain is: DGGITQSPKYLFRKEGQNVTLSCEQNLNHDAMYWYRQDPGQGLRLIYYSQIVNDFQKGDIAEGYSVSREKKESFPLTVTSAQKNPTAFYLCASSMGAGYGYTFGSGTRLTVV.